Listed here are 18 T cell receptor beta chains from one sample, sequenced in a study of identical twins. A single record per CDR3 protein comes from TCRdb applying MiXCR to the 5' RACE reads. The table lists roughly 470,000 distinct CDR3 sequences, around an eighth of them singletons. This same sample was also part of a study on yellow fever vaccine responses in identical twins.

The sample was CD4+ T cells sorted from blood. The source is a woman in her late teens or twenties in good health.

This clonotype was seen a handful of times. The chain couples TRBV29-1 to TRBJ1-2; no clear D gene. The CDR3 has 12 amino acids. Between the trimmed V and J ends, which lost 2 bases and 4 bases, there was a span of 8 bases. CDR1 and CDR2 (germline): SQVTM, ANQGSEA. The CDR3 here is CSVEIQTYGYTF. In DNA, the CDR3 is TGCAGCGTTGAAATACAGACCTATGGCTACACCTTC.

The chain couples TRBV12-3 or TRBV12-4 to TRBJ1-2; 8 positions match TRBD1. This CDR3 is built from 14 residues. J gave up 7 bases and V 3 bases, and 7 bases lay outside the gene matches. CDR3 sequence (DNA): TGTGCCAGCAGTTTCCGACAGGGGTCGGGTGGCTACACCTTC. Its translation: CASSFRQGSGGYTF.

The V call is TRBV11-3, the J call TRBJ2-3; 10 bases fit TRBD2. This CDR3 has 14 amino acids. J was trimmed by 7 bases and V by 5 bases; bases with no gene match: 6. Germline V gene data show CDR1 as SGHNT and CDR2 as YENEEA. This chain's CDR3 is CASSATSGSYTQYF. Written as DNA, the CDR3 is TGTGCCAGCAGCGCGACTAGCGGGTCGTATACGCAGTATTTT. The full variable domain, in which reference TRBV11-3 and TRBJ2-3 provide the parts outside the CDR3, is EAGVVQSPRYKIIEKKQPVAFWCNPISGHNTLYWYLQNLGQGPELLIRYENEEAVDDSQLPKDRFSAERLKGVDSTLKIQPAELGDSAVYLCASSATSGSYTQYFGPGTRLTVL.

This chain links TRBV11-2 with TRBJ2-2; TRBD2 matches at 8 bases. Losses at the gene ends were 2 bases for V and 0 bases for J; bases not matched to a gene: 2. Per germline, CDR1 SGHAT and CDR2 FQNNGV. This CDR3 comprises 16 residues. The CDR3 nucleotides read TGTGCCAGCAGCTTACATAGCGGGGCGAACACCGGGGAGCTGTTTTTT. Translating gives CASSLHSGANTGELFF.

The V and J genes are TRBV11-2 and TRBJ2-4, with 11 bases aligning to TRBD1. Germline values: CDR1 SGHAT, CDR2 FQNNGV. After removal of 6 bases from V and 0 bases from J, the junction contained 10 bases not matched to a gene. There are 18 residues in the CDR3. The CDR3 loop is CASRPGQGESLAKNIQYF. The CDR3 DNA sequence: TGTGCCAGCAGGCCGGGACAGGGGGAATCCTTAGCCAAAAACATTCAGTACTTC.

This clonotype has just a few counts. V usage is TRBV20-1 and J usage is TRBJ2-7; D is uncertain. Germline V gene lookup returns CDR1 DFQATT and CDR2 SNEGSKA (reference sequence). CDR3 length: 13 residues. V was pared by 4 bases and J by 9 bases, with 19 bases between. CDR3 region: CSAKDPALGGQYF. CDR3 coding DNA: TGCAGTGCTAAAGATCCGGCCCTAGGCGGGCAGTACTTC.

The rearrangement uses TRBV20-1 and TRBJ2-7; perhaps TRBD2 as D (5 bases). CDR3 size: 14 residues. V was shortened by 0 bases and J by 4 bases, with 13 bases between the two germline ends. CDR1 is DFQATT, CDR2 SNEGSKA, per germline (reference sequence). This CDR3 reads CSARDNPSRYEQYF. The CDR3 DNA sequence: TGCAGTGCTAGAGATAATCCTAGCAGGTACGAGCAGTACTTC.

This clonotype was observed a handful of times. The chain combines TRBV21-1 with TRBJ2-5; the table calls TRBD2, which could not be checked here. TRBV21-1 represents a pseudogene. The CDR3 has 17 residues. The chain's CDR3 is CASSTPGASGGEKTQYF. The CDR3 DNA reads as TGTGCCAGCAGCACCCCGGGGGCTAGCGGGGGCGAGAAGACCCAGTACTTC.

This clonotype has more than one count but fewer than ten. The gene calls are TRBV29-1 and TRBJ2-3, with TRBD1 as a possible D gene (6 bases). CDR3 length equals 16 residues. Germline CDR1 is SQVTM and CDR2 is ANQGSEA. V lost 0 bases, J lost 6 bases, and 19 bases lay in between. For the CDR3, the DNA is TGCAGCGTTGAAGAATGGGGGCAGGGATTCGTGGATACGCAGTATTTT. This translates into CSVEEWGQGFVDTQYF.

This clonotype was seen more than once but under ten times. The rearrangement uses TRBV24-1 and TRBJ2-3; the match to TRBD1 covers 7 bases. V shed 3 bases and J 3 bases; nucleotides not matched to a gene: 5. CDR1 KGHDR and CDR2 SFDVKD come from the germline V gene. This CDR3 is 15 amino acids long. CDR3 residues: CATSDRGRGTDTQYF. DNA of the CDR3: TGTGCCACCAGTGATAGGGGGCGTGGGACAGATACGCAGTATTTT.

The genes are TRBV7-2 and TRBJ2-1; 7 bases line up with TRBD2. J gave up 2 bases and V 4 bases, and 8 bases lay outside the gene matches. CDR1 SGHTA and CDR2 FQGNSA come from the germline V gene. The CDR3 covers 16 residues. CDR3 residues: CASSSVSGGPYNEQFF. The DNA of the CDR3 is TGTGCCAGCAGCTCCGTCTCGGGGGGACCCTACAATGAGCAGTTCTTC.

The rearrangement joins TRBV10-2 to TRBJ2-5; 10 bases align to TRBD1. The CDR3 covers 15 residues. V lost 2 bases to trimming and J lost 5 bases; unmatched junction nucleotides: 5. CDR1 WSHSY and CDR2 SAAADI come from the germline V gene. CDR3 nucleotides: TGCGCCAGCAGTGAGAGGGACAGGGGTCGGGAGACCCAGTACTTC. It encodes CASSERDRGRETQYF.

This clonotype has a handful of counts. The rearrangement links TRBV12-3 or TRBV12-4 to TRBJ2-1; maybe TRBD2 (8 bases). The germline V and J ends were trimmed by 3 bases and 7 bases, with 22 bases remaining between them. This CDR3 region has 17 residues. The CDR3 nucleotides are TGTGCCAGCAGTTTCCACTTAGGGGGCGGGAGGCAGAATGAGCAGTTCTTC. Its protein product is CASSFHLGGGRQNEQFF.

This clonotype was counted a few times. The CDR3, as DNA: TGCAGTGCTACTGGTTCTAGCGGATACACAGATACGCAGTATTTT. This translates into CSATGSSGYTDTQYF. This rearrangement joins TRBV20-1 to TRBJ2-3; 7 nucleotides align to TRBD2. Germline CDR1 reads DFQATT; CDR2 reads SNEGSKA (reference sequence). V lost 4 bases and J lost 2; bases outside the gene matches: 9. The CDR3 has 15 residues.

This clonotype showed up just a few times. The CDR3 coding sequence is TGTGCCAGCAGCTTAAACAGGGGGGCCGGGGAGCTGTTTTTT. It codes for CASSLNRGAGELFF. The chain recombines TRBV7-2 with TRBJ2-2; 8 nucleotides match TRBD1. Per germline, CDR1 SGHTA and CDR2 FQGNSA. The CDR3 has 14 residues. V dropped 2 bases and J dropped 6; count of bases not matched to a gene: 2.

The chain carries TRBV5-6 and TRBJ1-2, with a weak D call TRBD1 (5 bases). V was clipped by 1 base and J by 2 bases, with 15 bases between them. The CDR3 length is 16 residues. Germline-derived CDR1 and CDR2 are SGHDT and YYEEEE. The CDR3 spells CASSLRAGTVNYGYTF. The DNA of the CDR3 is TGTGCCAGCAGCTTGCGGGCAGGGACGGTAAACTATGGCTACACCTTC.

V gene TRBV27 combines with J gene TRBJ2-2; 9 nucleotides match TRBD1. Looked up from germline, CDR1 is MNHEY and CDR2 is SMNVEV (reference sequence). Germline trimming cut 3 bases from V and 5 bases from J; bases unmatched to any gene: 13. The CDR3 is made up of 18 amino acids. In nucleotides, the CDR3 is TGTGCCAGCAGTTTTTTTGCACCGGGACAGGGCAGAACCGGGGAGCTGTTTTTT. Protein: CASSFFAPGQGRTGELFF.

This clonotype has ten or more counts. The chain couples TRBV7-2 to TRBJ2-2; 11 bases agree with TRBD2. The CDR3 runs 15 residues. V shed 4 bases and J 4 bases; nucleotides not matched to a gene: 2. Germline V gene data show CDR1 as SGHTA and CDR2 as FQGNSA. CDR3 DNA: TGTGCCAGCAGCTCCGGACTAGCGGGCACCGGGGAGCTGTTTTTT. It codes for CASSSGLAGTGELFF.